A selection of T cell receptor beta chains follows, all from one sample in a study of blood T cells in healthy people across ages. Each CDR3 protein is one row after TCRdb ran MiXCR on the 5' RACE reads. Altogether 550,000 to 600,000 distinct CDR3 sequences are present, 27% being singletons, with the ten largest covering approximately 17%. The sequenced sample was blood. The receptors originated from a woman aged 70-85 years in good health. Both conserved end residues are trimmed from each CDR3. Fields, in order: V gene, CDR3 protein.

V gene: TRBV6-2/TRBV6-3
CDR3 protein: ASSYGTGTRTYEQY

V gene: TRBV6-2/TRBV6-3
CDR3 protein: ASSYSKGAPQRNYGYT

V gene: TRBV29-1
CDR3 protein: SAGAYEQF

V gene: TRBV10-3
CDR3 protein: AIGGANTDTQY

V gene: TRBV6-6
CDR3 protein: ARSYGGSNQPQH

V gene: TRBV7-3
CDR3 protein: ASSKQGGYSYNEQF

V gene: TRBV12-3/TRBV12-4
CDR3 protein: ASSLQLQGTDTQY

V gene: TRBV30
CDR3 protein: AWRPGTSDTGELF

V gene: TRBV4-3
CDR3 protein: ASSQEYRVAYNEQF

V gene: TRBV2
CDR3 protein: ASSGRQGPSGYT

V gene: TRBV20-1
CDR3 protein: SARDERLAEETQY

V gene: TRBV7-2
CDR3 protein: ASSRGQTYKNIQY

V gene: TRBV7-2
CDR3 protein: ASNRDRSEKLF

V gene: TRBV7-3
CDR3 protein: ASSSAGGHNEQF

V gene: TRBV29-1
CDR3 protein: SVWDGDTEAF

V gene: TRBV5-5
CDR3 protein: ASSRQGALLNYGYT

V gene: TRBV7-2
CDR3 protein: ASSQLAGGSWETQY

V gene: TRBV10-3
CDR3 protein: AITGDASGGPSYNEQF

V gene: TRBV6-5
CDR3 protein: VSSYQGKQF

V gene: TRBV24-1
CDR3 protein: ATSDHQLNQPQH

V gene: TRBV7-9
CDR3 protein: ASSSARTVQETQY

V gene: TRBV7-9
CDR3 protein: ASSIKGTGANNEQF

V gene: TRBV7-2
CDR3 protein: ASSKTGGNNEQF

V gene: TRBV20-1
CDR3 protein: SAKPGLAGEVAGELF

V gene: TRBV2
CDR3 protein: ASASRADTGELF

V gene: TRBV3-1
CDR3 protein: ASSQLSGVGGETQY

V gene: TRBV12-3/TRBV12-4
CDR3 protein: ASSFWLNDYT

V gene: TRBV7-2
CDR3 protein: ASSPFTGTGGEKLF

V gene: TRBV4-3
CDR3 protein: ASSSQGQDNSPLH

V gene: TRBV20-1
CDR3 protein: SALIGTNEKLF

V gene: TRBV14
CDR3 protein: ASSQATGNIQY

V gene: TRBV12-3/TRBV12-4
CDR3 protein: ASRPTGMDTEAF

V gene: TRBV7-3
CDR3 protein: ASSPSTGGIQY

V gene: TRBV4-3
CDR3 protein: ASSQDPLQETQY

V gene: TRBV4-3
CDR3 protein: ASSRRQGGGTGELF

V gene: TRBV29-1
CDR3 protein: SVGTGSWGYT

V gene: TRBV12-5
CDR3 protein: ASGFNLQGVGEKLF

V gene: TRBV20-1
CDR3 protein: SARPGQGVGEQY

V gene: TRBV12-3/TRBV12-4
CDR3 protein: ASTRGRSTEAF

V gene: TRBV3-1
CDR3 protein: ASSLSIMNTEAF

V gene: TRBV20-1
CDR3 protein: SVPSSYGSYEQY

V gene: TRBV5-1
CDR3 protein: ASSQGEETQY

V gene: TRBV4-2
CDR3 protein: ASSQDRISTDTQY

V gene: TRBV3-1
CDR3 protein: ASSHYNREETQY

V gene: TRBV5-1
CDR3 protein: ASTRGSQRYNEQF

V gene: TRBV16
CDR3 protein: ASSQIGEDHQPRH

V gene: TRBV2
CDR3 protein: ASSEMGPNTEAF

V gene: TRBV14
CDR3 protein: ASSPTWVSRGTRGYT

V gene: TRBV29-1
CDR3 protein: SVDWDRSHEQY

V gene: TRBV10-3
CDR3 protein: AISGGGGGSYEQY

V gene: TRBV29-1
CDR3 protein: SAEEGSSTDTQY

V gene: TRBV7-2
CDR3 protein: ASSLNPRASKETQY

V gene: TRBV7-9
CDR3 protein: ASSLNAGASHNEQF

V gene: TRBV12-3/TRBV12-4
CDR3 protein: ASSHSGTGTVPQH

V gene: TRBV7-2
CDR3 protein: ASSLGLAINEQF